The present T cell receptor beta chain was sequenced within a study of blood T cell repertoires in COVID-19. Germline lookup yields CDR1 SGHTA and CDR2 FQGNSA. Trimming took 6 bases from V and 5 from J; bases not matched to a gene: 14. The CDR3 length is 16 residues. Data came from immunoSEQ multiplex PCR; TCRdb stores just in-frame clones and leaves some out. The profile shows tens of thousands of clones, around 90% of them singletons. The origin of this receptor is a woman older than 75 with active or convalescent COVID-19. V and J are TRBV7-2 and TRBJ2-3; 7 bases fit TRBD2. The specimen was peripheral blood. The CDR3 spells CASSPPTWRGKDTQYF. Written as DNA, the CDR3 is TGTGCCAGCAGTCCACCCACTTGGCGGGGGAAAGATACGCAGTATTTT.